The rows below give T cell receptor beta chains drawn from one sample of a study of shared clonotypes between healthy human individuals. Measured with immunoSEQ multiplex PCR; TCRdb has only the in-frame clones, and not every one. The sample records about 2.4 million clones, around nine tenths being singletons. The specimen sequenced was naive CD4+ T cells sorted from blood. These receptors all stem from a man aged 18 to 30 in good health. Both conserved end residues are part of each CDR3. Fields, in order: J gene, D gene, clone size, V gene, CDR3 DNA, CDR3 protein. The D gene is left open where the match is weak. The size field is filled for only some rows; it gives once, few, many or a size class.

J gene: TRBJ1-5
D gene: -
clone size: -
V gene: TRBV19
CDR3 DNA: TGTGCCAGTAGTACTACAGGAGATTATAGCAATCAGCCCCAGCATTTT
CDR3 protein: CASSTTGDYSNQPQHF

J gene: TRBJ2-5
D gene: -
clone size: -
V gene: TRBV28
CDR3 DNA: TGTGCCAGCAGGACTCAGGGTCAAGAGACCCAGTACTTC
CDR3 protein: CASRTQGQETQYF

J gene: TRBJ1-1
D gene: -
clone size: -
V gene: TRBV6-5
CDR3 DNA: TGTGCCAGCCGCGGTAGGCCCATGAACACTGAAGCTTTCTTT
CDR3 protein: CASRGRPMNTEAFF

J gene: TRBJ2-3
D gene: -
clone size: -
V gene: TRBV6-1
CDR3 DNA: TGTGCCAGCAATGGACGGCGCTTAACGTCAGATACGCAGTATTTT
CDR3 protein: CASNGRRLTSDTQYF

J gene: TRBJ2-1
D gene: -
clone size: -
V gene: TRBV5-1
CDR3 DNA: TGCGCCAGCAGCTTGGTGACTCTGTCCTACAATGAGCAGTTCTTC
CDR3 protein: CASSLVTLSYNEQFF

J gene: TRBJ1-4
D gene: -
clone size: -
V gene: TRBV25-1
CDR3 DNA: TGTGCCAGCAGTGAATTCGGGACAACGAGGGATGAAAAACTGTTTTTT
CDR3 protein: CASSEFGTTRDEKLFF

J gene: TRBJ1-4
D gene: -
clone size: -
V gene: TRBV15
CDR3 DNA: TGTGCCACCAGCTACCTTTTATCGGGAAATGAAAAACTGTTTTTT
CDR3 protein: CATSYLLSGNEKLFF

J gene: TRBJ2-2
D gene: -
clone size: -
V gene: TRBV5-6
CDR3 DNA: TGTGCCAGCAGCTTAACACTAGTCACCGGGGAGCTGTTTTTT
CDR3 protein: CASSLTLVTGELFF

J gene: TRBJ1-2
D gene: -
clone size: -
V gene: TRBV30
CDR3 DNA: TGTGCCTGGAGTTGGTCGGGGGGTGGCTACACCTTC
CDR3 protein: CAWSWSGGGYTF

J gene: TRBJ2-7
D gene: -
clone size: -
V gene: TRBV20-1
CDR3 DNA: TGCAGTGCTAGAGGTCCCCGCGAGCAGTACTTC
CDR3 protein: CSARGPREQYF

J gene: TRBJ2-5
D gene: TRBD2
clone size: -
V gene: TRBV5-4
CDR3 DNA: TGTGCCAGCAGCTTTTCTAGCGGGGGGACGATAAAGACCCAGTACTTC
CDR3 protein: CASSFSSGGTIKTQYF

J gene: TRBJ1-2
D gene: TRBD1
clone size: -
V gene: TRBV10-3
CDR3 DNA: TGTGCCATCAGTGAGTCTATGACAGGGGAAGGGGATGGCTACACCTTC
CDR3 protein: CAISESMTGEGDGYTF

J gene: TRBJ1-5
D gene: -
clone size: -
V gene: TRBV2
CDR3 DNA: TGTGCCAGCAGTGAATGGGGACGGCCCCAGCATTTT
CDR3 protein: CASSEWGRPQHF

J gene: TRBJ2-2
D gene: -
clone size: -
V gene: TRBV6-5
CDR3 DNA: TGTGCCACTGGGGGGATGACCCTAAACACCGGGGAGCTGTTTTTT
CDR3 protein: CATGGMTLNTGELFF

J gene: TRBJ1-1
D gene: -
clone size: -
V gene: TRBV2
CDR3 DNA: TGTGCCAGCAGTCTTACAGGGCTGAACACTGAAGCTTTCTTT
CDR3 protein: CASSLTGLNTEAFF

J gene: TRBJ2-2
D gene: TRBD2
clone size: -
V gene: TRBV7-2
CDR3 DNA: TGTGCCAGCAGCTCTAGCGGGAGGGGTACCGGGGAGCTGTTTTTT
CDR3 protein: CASSSSGRGTGELFF

J gene: TRBJ1-5
D gene: TRBD1
clone size: -
V gene: TRBV6-4
CDR3 DNA: TGTGCCAGCAGTGACTCGAGGGCAGGGGGAACGAGGCAGCCCCAGCATTTT
CDR3 protein: CASSDSRAGGTRQPQHF

J gene: TRBJ2-2
D gene: -
clone size: -
V gene: TRBV19
CDR3 DNA: TGTGCCAGTAGGGCCGGGGAGCTGTTTTTT
CDR3 protein: CASRAGELFF

J gene: TRBJ2-7
D gene: -
clone size: -
V gene: TRBV10-3
CDR3 DNA: TGTGCCATCAGAGACGGATCCACCTACGAGCAGTACTTC
CDR3 protein: CAIRDGSTYEQYF

J gene: TRBJ1-1
D gene: -
clone size: few
V gene: TRBV12-5
CDR3 DNA: TGTGCTAGTGAGAAGGACAGTCACAACACTGAAGCTTTCTTT
CDR3 protein: CASEKDSHNTEAFF

J gene: TRBJ2-7
D gene: -
clone size: -
V gene: TRBV15
CDR3 DNA: TGTGCCACCAGCAGAACCCCACAGGAGACCTACGAGCAGTACTTC
CDR3 protein: CATSRTPQETYEQYF

J gene: TRBJ1-5
D gene: -
clone size: -
V gene: TRBV19
CDR3 DNA: TGTGCCAGCGATTTGGGGAGCAATCAGCCCCAGCATTTT
CDR3 protein: CASDLGSNQPQHF

J gene: TRBJ1-2
D gene: TRBD1
clone size: -
V gene: TRBV5-6
CDR3 DNA: TGTGCCAGCAGCTTCCAGGACAGGGAAGTGGGAGGCTACACCTTC
CDR3 protein: CASSFQDREVGGYTF